This T cell receptor (beta chain) was identified in a study of shared clonotypes between healthy human individuals. Study summary: Per donor, CD8 memory used one plate, CD8 naive used two, CD4 memory used three and CD4 naive used three. Overall study findings and caveats: The researchers took only blood, and tissue repertoires probably look different. Among the subsets, naive ones generally showed larger estimated richness than memory ones.

Notes on this clone: Antigen specificity is unknown.

For sorted subsets, 150 to 200 ng DNA per replicate equaled around 28,000 T cell genomes. The assay was immunoSEQ multiplex PCR, and TCRdb's table has in-frame clones only and misses some. The sample has about a million clones, approximately 76% seen once. The CDR3 has 14 amino acids. Germline V gene lookup returns CDR1 SQVTM and CDR2 ANQGSEA. The receptor comes from a young man in good health. The chain carries TRBV29-1 and TRBJ2-5; weak D call: TRBD1 (5 bases). The assigned J gene may be wrong: the sequence end matches TRBJ2-7 better. The sequencing sample was made of memory CD4+ T cells sorted from blood. Sample subset: CD45RA-negative fraction. CDR3 bases: TGCAGCGTTTGGGGATGGCAGGGAACCTACGAGCAGTACTTC. Protein product: CSVWGWQGTYEQYF.